These 3 T cell receptor beta chains came from one sample sequenced in a study of blood T cell repertoires in COVID-19. Profiling relied on immunoSEQ multiplex PCR, and the TCRdb table lists in-frame clones only, not all of them. The sample has more than 150,000 clones; approximately 90% are singletons. The specimen sequenced was peripheral blood. The receptors here all came from a woman in her thirties or forties with acute or convalescent COVID-19.

This clone is a singleton in its sample. V gene TRBV11-3 combines with J gene TRBJ1-3; no firm D call. Germline V gene data show CDR1 as SGHNT and CDR2 as YENEEA. V lost 5 bases and J 0 bases, leaving 5 bases between the germline ends. The CDR3 is 13 amino acids. The DNA for the CDR3 is TGTGCCAGCAGCGTCAACTCTGGAAACACCATATATTTT. This translates into CASSVNSGNTIYF.

The chain links TRBV4-1 to TRBJ1-6; D may be TRBD1 (6 bases). Trimming left V 6 bases short and J 8 bases short, with 14 bases between. The CDR3 contains 14 residues. Germline V gene lookup returns CDR1 MGHRA and CDR2 YSYEKL. The CDR3 coding sequence is TGCGCCAGCAGACAGGACAGTTCCGATTCACCCCTCCACTTT. This translates into CASRQDSSDSPLHF.

The sample holds one count of this clone. The chain joins TRBV30 to TRBJ1-3; the D gene is possibly TRBD1 (5 bases). CDR1 GTSNPN and CDR2 SVGIG come from the germline V gene (reference sequence). The length of the CDR3 is 15 residues. Trimming left V 1 base short and J 0 bases short, with 10 bases between. The CDR3 DNA reads TGTGCCTGGAGTGCCGCCGACAGCTCTGGAAACACCATATATTTT. Protein sequence: CAWSAADSSGNTIYF.